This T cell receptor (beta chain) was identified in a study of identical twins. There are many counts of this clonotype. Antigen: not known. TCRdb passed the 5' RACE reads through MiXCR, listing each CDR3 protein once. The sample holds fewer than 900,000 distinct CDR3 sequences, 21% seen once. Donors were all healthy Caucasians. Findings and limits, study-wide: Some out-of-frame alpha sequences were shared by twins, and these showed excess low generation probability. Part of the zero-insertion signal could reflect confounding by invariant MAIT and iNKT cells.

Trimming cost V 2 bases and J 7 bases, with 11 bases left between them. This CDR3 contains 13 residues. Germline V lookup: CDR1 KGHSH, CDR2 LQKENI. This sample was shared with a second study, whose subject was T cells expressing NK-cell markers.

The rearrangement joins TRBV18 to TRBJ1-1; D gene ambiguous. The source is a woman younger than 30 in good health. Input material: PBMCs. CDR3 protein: CASSPTGLLEAFF. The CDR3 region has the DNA TGTGCCAGCTCACCAACGGGGTTACTTGAAGCTTTCTTT.